This is a list of T cell receptor beta chains from one sample in a study of T cell responses to AZD1222 COVID-19 vaccine. TCRdb keeps only in-frame clones here, not all; method: immunoSEQ multiplex PCR. Here the sample spans about 160,000 clones, roughly 90% being singletons. The material was peripheral blood, obtained on day 0 of AZD1222 vaccination. The receptors originated from an adult in good health. Each CDR3 is given with its conserved first and last residue. D genes are given only for firm matches. Clone size is given for some rows only: seen once, a few or many times, or a class if the clone is expanded.

>TRBD2|TRBJ2-1|TRBV5-1|.|19
TGCGCCAGCAGGTTTGCGGGCCCCGTCGGCGGGAGAAGCTACAATGAGCAGTTCTTC
CASRFAGPVGGRSYNEQFF
>.|TRBJ2-4|TRBV20-1|once|15
TGCAGTGCTAGTCATGGACTAATAGCCAAAAACATTCAGTACTTC
CSASHGLIAKNIQYF
>.|TRBJ1-1|TRBV5-1|.|16
TGCGCCAGCAGCACCGAAGTCCCAGGCTCAGGCACTGAAGCTTTCTTT
CASSTEVPGSGTEAFF
>.|TRBJ2-2|TRBV6-4|.|16
TGTGCCAGCAGTCAAGCAGTAAACCGGGACACCGGGGAGCTGTTTTTT
CASSQAVNRDTGELFF
>.|TRBJ2-5|TRBV7-7|.|14
TGTGCTAGCAGCTTAGGGGGAGCAGGGGAGACCCAGTACTTC
CASSLGGAGETQYF
>.|TRBJ1-2|TRBV7-3|few|15
TGTGCCAGCAGCTTAATAGGAGGGTCGGGTTGGGGCTACACCTTC
CASSLIGGSGWGYTF
>TRBD1|TRBJ2-3|TRBV6-5|many|16
TGTGCCAGCAGTTACCCCCCGGGACAGGGCACAGATACGCAGTATTTT
CASSYPPGQGTDTQYF
>.|TRBJ1-4|TRBV24-1|.|13
TGTGCCACCAGTGCCCCGGCGGATGAAAAACTGTTTTTT
CATSAPADEKLFF
>.|TRBJ2-7|TRBV27|.|15
TGTGCCAGCAGTTTATCCCTCGGCAGGGCCCACGAGCAGTACTTC
CASSLSLGRAHEQYF
>TRBD1|TRBJ1-3|TRBV29-1|once|13
TGCAGCGCTTCAACAGGGGGAGGAAACACCATATATTTT
CSASTGGGNTIYF
>.|TRBJ1-1|TRBV5-1|.|16
TGCGCCAGCAGCTTGTTAGGAGCAGGGATGAACACTGAAGCTTTCTTT
CASSLLGAGMNTEAFF
>.|TRBJ2-7|TRBV4-3|.|15
TGCGCCAGCAGCCAAGATTGGGGGGCTTCGGACGAGCAGTACTTC
CASSQDWGASDEQYF
>TRBD2|TRBJ2-7|TRBV6-5|once|13
TGTGCCAGCAGTTATATGCGGGAGAGCGAGCAGTACTTC
CASSYMRESEQYF
>.|TRBJ2-7|TRBV6-2/TRBV6-3|.|16
TGTGCCAGCAGTCCCAACCCAATCCTGGACTCCTATGTGCAGTACTTC
CASSPNPILDSYVQYF
>.|TRBJ1-4|TRBV2|.|12
TGTGCCAGCAGTGAGGTCAATGAAAAACTGTTTTTT
CASSEVNEKLFF
>TRBD1|TRBJ1-5|TRBV5-5|.|19
TGTGCCAGCAGTCCTGGGGGCAGTCGGGTACAGGGGGCGAATCAGCCCCAGCATTTT
CASSPGGSRVQGANQPQHF
>.|TRBJ2-3|TRBV7-2|.|11
TGTGCCAGCAGCGGCCTCCATACGCAGTATTTT
CASSGLHTQYF
>TRBD2|TRBJ2-1|TRBV5-5|.|16
TGTGCCAGCAGCTTCGATTTAGGACTAGCCGCCAATGAGCAGTTCTTC
CASSFDLGLAANEQFF
>TRBD1|TRBJ1-2|TRBV5-1|.|15
TGCGCCAGCAGCATGGACAGGGGGCGAGGCTATGGCTACACCTTC
CASSMDRGRGYGYTF
>.|TRBJ1-1|TRBV11-3|.|12
TGTGCCAGCAGCTTAAAGGACACTGAAGCTTTCTTT
CASSLKDTEAFF
>.|TRBJ1-1|TRBV12-3/TRBV12-4|.|13
TGTGCCTCTGGGGGGGGGAAGAACACTGAAGCTTTCTTT
CASGGGKNTEAFF
>.|TRBJ1-1|TRBV11-3|.|13
TGTGCCAGCAGCTTGACAGTGAACACTGAAGCTTTCTTT
CASSLTVNTEAFF
>TRBD2|TRBJ2-7|TRBV11-3|few|15
TGTGCCAGCAGCCTGACTAGCGGGGGACCCTACGAGCAGTACTTC
CASSLTSGGPYEQYF
>.|TRBJ1-2|TRBV12-3/TRBV12-4|few|13
TGTGCCAGTGACAGTCCCGATGGAGATGGCTACACCTTC
CASDSPDGDGYTF
>.|TRBJ1-2|TRBV9|.|14
TGTGCCAGCAGCGTCATAGAGAACGGCTATGGCTACACCTTC
CASSVIENGYGYTF
>TRBD1|TRBJ2-7|TRBV5-4|.|14
TGTGCCAGCAGCTTCGGGACAGGGGAGTACGAGCAGTACTTC
CASSFGTGEYEQYF
>TRBD1|TRBJ1-2|TRBV20-1|.|13
TGCAGTGCTAGTCCCACAGGGGGCGGTGGCTACACCTTC
CSASPTGGGGYTF
>.|TRBJ1-2|TRBV3-1/TRBV3-2|.|13
TGTGCCAGCAGTACCGGGACGGACTATGGCTACACCTTC
CASSTGTDYGYTF
>.|TRBJ2-2|TRBV4-1|.|16
TGCGCCAGCAGCCAAGAAGAAGTCCGGGTGGCCGGGGAGCTGTTTTTT
CASSQEEVRVAGELFF
>.|TRBJ2-3|TRBV10-3|once|12
TGTGCCATCAGTGACCCCCGGGATACGCAGTATTTT
CAISDPRDTQYF
>TRBD1|TRBJ1-6|TRBV28|once|14
TGTGCCAGCAGTACACAGGGGACCAATTCACCCCTCCACTTT
CASSTQGTNSPLHF
>.|TRBJ1-6|TRBV7-2|.|16
TGTGCCAGCAGCTTATACGGGGGCAACCAGGCCTCACCCCTCCACTTT
CASSLYGGNQASPLHF
>TRBD1|TRBJ2-7|TRBV5-5|.|14
TGTGCCAGCAGGTTACCGGGACAGAACTACGAGCAGTACTTC
CASRLPGQNYEQYF